This T cell receptor (beta chain) emerged from a study of breast tumors, draining lymph nodes, adjacent tissues (TCRdb year 2016). Some background on the complete study: TCR beta repertoires were compared across tumor, adjacent nontumor tissue and axillary lymph nodes obtained from breast cancer patients. The study aimed to assess the relationships and possible T-cell exchange between tumor, surrounding tissue and draining lymph node repertoires in human breast cancer. Overall study outcomes, separate from this receptor: Tumor and nontumor tissue repertoires were found to be significantly more similar in luminal-like than in basal-like breast cancer. The conclusion that tumor T cells originate in lymph nodes was framed as consistent with a hypothesis rather than directly demonstrated. Tumor T-cell repertoires showed less diversity than lymph node repertoires and more diversity than nontumor tissue repertoires, and tumor T-cell repertoires showed preferential V and J gene usage. The data were considered consistent with the idea that most tumor T cells come from the lymph node and then expand in tumor tissue.

Lymph node samples were obtained from the axillary draining lymph nodes of breast cancer patients. Data came from an Illumina HiSeq 2000. TCR beta chain libraries were generated through multiplex PCR amplification. High-throughput sequencing was used to analyze the amplified TCR beta chain products. Starting from the raw public reads, TCRdb applied fastp trimming at Q25, assembled clones with MiXCR and retained in-frame beta chains. Every distinct CDR3 protein forms one entry, paired with its most common genes and DNA. Counted in this sample were 84,000 or so distinct CDR3 sequences; about 27% of them appeared once. 8% to 9% of the sample lies in the top ten. This clonotype was detected a few times. Its antigen has not been determined. Within one base of it there is no much larger clone, and no base qualities were kept. Trimming costs V 2 bases and J 2 bases, and their ends lie 12 bases apart. The CDR3 runs 15 amino acids, cysteine and phenylalanine included. Of all the DNA, just the CDR3 is kept, 45 bases in frame from base 1. Per the germline V gene, SGHTA is the CDR1 and FQGNSA is the CDR2.

The sequence was obtained from a female donor with breast cancer. Some clones in this sample may be carry-over from other donors' samples. The sequence joins TRBV7-2 to TRBJ1-1; the D gene is unclear. The sample comprised axillary lymph node tissue. The CDR3 loop reads CASSLHGSSNTEAFF. The DNA is TGTGCCAGCAGCTTACATGGAAGTTCCAACACTGAAGCTTTCTTT.